This entry lists 23 T cell receptor beta chains sequenced from one sample in a study of cytomegalovirus exposure and HLA in healthy donors. Primers: 60 Vbeta forward and 13 Jbeta reverse. Sequencing was performed with immunoSEQ multiplex PCR; in TCRdb, only in-frame clones are kept and a portion is missing. The sample has around 97,000 clones; 60% to 85% are singletons. The sequencing sample was made of PBMCs. These receptors all stem from a man aged 45 to 65 in good health and CMV-seropositive.

The chain combines TRBV25-1 with TRBJ1-4; the D is unclear. The CDR3 is made up of 13 amino acids. CDR1 is MGHDK, CDR2 SYGVNS, per germline. Trimming shortened V by 4 bases and J by 10 bases, and 13 bases separated the two germline ends. CDR3 protein: CASSGSPGGKLFF. DNA for the CDR3: TGTGCCAGCAGTGGGAGTCCTGGTGGAAAACTGTTTTTT.

The chain is built from TRBV19 and TRBJ1-2; a possible D gene is TRBD1 (6 bases). Germline lookup yields CDR1 LNHDA and CDR2 SQIVND (reference sequence). The CDR3 totals 16 residues. V gave up 6 bases and J gave up 4 bases, with 21 bases separating them. The CDR3 region has the DNA TGTGCCAGTAGCCAAGGGGGTTCGGTATCCATCTATGGCTACACCTTC. This encodes CASSQGGSVSIYGYTF. The full variable domain, in which reference TRBV19 and TRBJ1-2 provide the parts outside the CDR3, is DGGITQSPKYLFRKEGQNVTLSCEQNLNHDAMYWYRQDPGQGLRLIYYSQIVNDFQKGDIAEGYSVSREKKESFPLTVTSAQKNPTAFYLCASSQGGSVSIYGYTFGSGTRLTVV.

The sample holds one count of this clone. J is TRBJ2-7 and V is TRBV9, with 8 bases identical to TRBD1. This CDR3 spans 16 amino acids. CDR1 is SGDLS and CDR2 is YYNGEE in the germline V gene. The trim removed 0 bases at V and 2 bases at J, leaving 7 bases unmatched. The CDR3: CASSVGEGTGAYEQYF. The CDR3, as DNA: TGTGCCAGCAGCGTAGGTGAGGGGACAGGTGCCTACGAGCAGTACTTC.

This chain uses TRBV18 with TRBJ2-1, with TRBD2 matching 9 bases. CDR3 length: 14 amino acids. Losses at the gene ends were 4 bases for V and 5 bases for J; bases not matched to a gene: 3. The germline V gene has CDR1 KGHSH and CDR2 LQKENI. This CDR3 is CASSLAGVDNEQFF. CDR3 sequence (DNA): TGTGCCAGCTCACTAGCGGGAGTTGACAATGAGCAGTTCTTC.

This clone has just a few counts. The chain carries TRBV10-2 and TRBJ2-7; D gene unclear. This CDR3 has 14 residues. V was pared by 2 bases and J by 6 bases, with 14 bases between. CDR1 and CDR2 (germline): WSHSY, SAAADI. CDR3 nucleotides: TGCGCCAGCAGTGAGGCCTCAAATCCAGGCGAGCAGTACTTC. Amino acids: CASSEASNPGEQYF.

The rearrangement uses TRBV28 and TRBJ2-5, with a weak D call TRBD2 (6 bases). The CDR3 runs to 14 residues. CDR1 and CDR2 (germline): MDHEN, SYDVKM. V was trimmed by 6 bases and J by 4 bases, leaving 15 bases between them. The CDR3 DNA reads as TGTGCCAGCAGGGGAGGATTTGCCTCAGAGACCCAGTACTTC. It specifies CASRGGFASETQYF.

This clone appeared once. The chain links TRBV29-1 to TRBJ2-1; D possibly corresponds to TRBD2 (6 bases). The CDR3 runs 15 residues. Per the germline V gene, CDR1 is SQVTM and CDR2 is ANQGSEA. V lost 6 bases, J lost 4 bases, and 19 bases lay in between. The CDR3 DNA sequence: TGCAGCGTCCGCGAACGGGGGAAGTCTTACAATGAGCAGTTCTTC. Protein product: CSVRERGKSYNEQFF.

The chain combines TRBV6-6 with TRBJ1-5; D uncertain. V dropped 0 bases and J dropped 6 bases, with 9 bases sitting between them. Germline V gives CDR1 MNHNY, CDR2 SVGAGI (reference sequence). CDR3 length: 14 amino acids. The CDR3 spells CASSYSGGFQPQHF. The CDR3 DNA is TGTGCCAGCAGTTACTCTGGAGGGTTTCAGCCCCAGCATTTT.

The rearrangement links TRBV21-1 to TRBJ2-6; TRBD1 is the table's D call, not checked against the DNA. TRBV21-1 is tagged as a pseudogene. The CDR3 runs 15 residues. CDR3 residues: CASSNRGYGANVLTF. The CDR3 nucleotides read TGTGCCAGCAGCAACAGGGGATATGGGGCCAACGTCCTGACTTTC.

The rearrangement joins TRBV7-2 to TRBJ2-1, with 9 bases aligning to TRBD2. CDR3 length: 15 amino acids. Germline CDR1 reads SGHTA; CDR2 reads FQGNSA. Trimming removed 0 bases from V and 8 bases from J; junction bases left unmatched: 5. For the CDR3, the DNA is TGTGCCAGCAGCTTAGCGGCGGGAGGGCCCTATGAGCAGTTCTTC. It specifies CASSLAAGGPYEQFF. The entire variable domain, with the rest obtained from reference TRBV7-2 and TRBJ2-1, is as follows: GAGVSQSPSNKVTEKGKDVELRCDPISGHTALYWYRQSLGQGLEFLIYFQGNSAPDKSGLPSDRFSAERTGGSVSTLTIQRTQQEDSAVYLCASSLAAGGPYEQFFGPGTRLTVL.

J is TRBJ2-7 and V is TRBV5-4; tentative D call: TRBD1 (6 bases). CDR3 length equals 13 residues. Between the trimmed V and J ends, which lost 5 bases and 7 bases, there was a span of 16 bases. The germline V gene has CDR1 SGHNT and CDR2 YYREEE (reference sequence). The CDR3 sequence: CASSSPGAREQYF. CDR3 nucleotide sequence: TGTGCCAGCAGTTCCCCAGGGGCTCGGGAGCAGTACTTC. The variable domain in full, completed from reference TRBV5-4 and TRBJ2-7, reads ETGVTQSPTHLIKTRGQQVTLRCSSQSGHNTVSWYQQALGQGPQFIFQYYREEENGRGNFPPRFSGLQFPNYSSELNVNALELDDSALYLCASSSPGAREQYFGPGTRLTVT.

The rearrangement joins TRBV14 to TRBJ2-7, with D unclear. From germline, CDR1 is SGHDN and CDR2 FVKESK. V shed 1 base and J shed 1 base, with 5 bases lying between them. This CDR3 comprises 13 residues. The CDR3 DNA reads TGTGCCAGCAGCCAAGTCGGGTCCTACGAGCAGTACTTC. This gives the protein CASSQVGSYEQYF.

Only one count was recorded for this clone. The chain joins TRBV25-1 to TRBJ1-1; D not resolved. Germline lookup yields CDR1 MGHDK and CDR2 SYGVNS. This CDR3 has 11 amino acids. Trimming shortened V by 5 bases and J by 4 bases, and 5 bases separated the two germline ends. CDR3 sequence (DNA): TGTGCCAGCAGTTTAGCCACTGAAGCTTTCTTT. It codes for CASSLATEAFF.

The J gene is TRBJ2-5, the V gene TRBV5-4; tentative D call: TRBD1 (6 bases). Trimming shortened V by 4 bases and J by 1 base, and 14 bases separated the two germline ends. In germline, CDR1 is SGHNT, CDR2 YYREEE (reference sequence). The CDR3 spans 15 residues. The CDR3 reads CASSPRDRTQETQYF. CDR3 coding DNA: TGTGCCAGCAGCCCTCGTGACAGGACCCAAGAGACCCAGTACTTC.

The genes are TRBV9 and TRBJ1-4; possibly TRBD1 for D (5 bases). Per germline, CDR1 SGDLS and CDR2 YYNGEE. The CDR3 extends over 16 amino acids. Trimming left V 4 bases short and J 0 bases short, with 13 bases between. The CDR3 region has the DNA TGTGCCAGCAGCACCAGCGGGGGGGCAACTAATGAAAAACTGTTTTTT. Amino acid sequence: CASSTSGGATNEKLFF.

V is TRBV7-2 and J is TRBJ2-1; the D is unclear. The CDR3 sequence is 13 residues long. From germline, CDR1 is SGHTA and CDR2 FQGNSA. V lost 0 bases to trimming and J lost 4 bases, with 4 bases between them. The CDR3 DNA follows: TGTGCCAGCAGCTTAGCTTCTTACAATGAGCAGTTCTTC. It is translated as CASSLASYNEQFF.

The rearrangement uses TRBV13 and TRBJ2-2, with TRBD1 identical over 12 bases. The J segment lost 5 bases and the V segment lost 4 bases, leaving 8 bases of the junction unmatched. The CDR3 runs to 17 residues. Germline V lookup: CDR1 PRHDT, CDR2 FYEKMQ (reference sequence). CDR3 coding DNA: TGTGCCAGCAGCTCCCGGGACAGGGGGCTTCGGACCGGGGAGCTGTTTTTT. As protein: CASSSRDRGLRTGELFF.

The rearrangement joins TRBV19 to TRBJ1-5; D is possibly TRBD1 (5 bases). There are 18 residues in the CDR3. The germline V gene has CDR1 LNHDA and CDR2 SQIVND (reference sequence). The ends were cut back, 4 bases at V and 2 bases at J, with 21 bases in the middle. The CDR3 bases are TGTGCCAGTAGTACGTTCCCGGGGGGAGCCGGGGGCAATCAGCCCCAGCATTTT. Translated: CASSTFPGGAGGNQPQHF.

V gene TRBV6-1 combines with J gene TRBJ2-7, with TRBD1 matching over 7 bases. V trimming: 2 bases; J trimming: 2 bases; junction bases outside the gene matches: 6. The CDR3 is 15 residues long. CDR1 and CDR2 (germline): MNHNS, SASEGT. CDR3 in DNA: TGTGCCAGCAGTGAATGGGGGACAGATACCTACGAGCAGTACTTC. Its protein is CASSEWGTDTYEQYF.

The J gene is TRBJ1-3, the V gene TRBV6-5; 8 nucleotides align to TRBD1. CDR1 MNHEY and CDR2 SVGAGI come from the germline V gene. With V trimmed by 2 bases and J by 4 bases, 4 bases remained unmatched. This CDR3 comprises 15 residues. The CDR3 DNA reads TGTGCCAGCAGTTACGGGAGGACAGGGGGAAACACCATATATTTT. The encoded protein is CASSYGRTGGNTIYF.

This rearrangement joins TRBV15 to TRBJ2-7; 9 nucleotides agree with TRBD1. The V gene's germline CDR1 is LNHNV and CDR2 YYDKDF (reference sequence). V shed 3 bases, J shed 4 bases, and the junction held 10 bases outside the gene matches. The CDR3 is made up of 16 amino acids. CDR3 region: CATSSLIRDRDYEQYF. In nucleotides, the CDR3 is TGTGCCACCAGCAGTCTAATCCGGGACAGGGATTACGAGCAGTACTTC. The variable domain in full, completed from reference TRBV15 and TRBJ2-7, reads DAMVIQNPRYQVTQFGKPVTLSCSQTLNHNVMYWYQQKSSQAPKLLFHYYDKDFNNEADTPDNFQSRRPNTSFCFLDIRSPGLGDTAMYLCATSSLIRDRDYEQYFGPGTRLTVT.

The rearrangement joins TRBV19 to TRBJ1-3; D call uncertain. Per the germline V gene, CDR1 is LNHDA and CDR2 is SQIVND (reference sequence). This CDR3 region has 15 residues. V dropped 3 bases and J dropped 9 bases, with 18 bases sitting between them. In DNA, the CDR3 is TGTGCCAGTAGTATCGGGCAGGAGGCGTCCCGCACCATATATTTT. This encodes CASSIGQEASRTIYF.

This sequence joins TRBV4-2 and TRBJ2-2; D gene unclear. CDR1 and CDR2 (germline): LGHNA, YNFKEQ. The CDR3 is 12 residues long. Trimming pared 3 bases from V and 5 bases from J, leaving 4 bases between. CDR3 residues: CASSQLTGELFF. The CDR3 DNA reads as TGTGCCAGCAGCCAGTTAACCGGGGAGCTGTTTTTT.